Below, 28 T cell receptor beta chains from the same sample are listed, as sequenced in a study of T cells after yellow fever vaccination. TCRdb reanalysed the 5' RACE reads using MiXCR and keeps one entry per CDR3 protein. This sample has about 340,000 distinct CDR3 sequences, with roughly an eighth found just once. Specimen: CD4+ T cells sorted from PBMCs, collected 15 days after the yellow fever booster vaccination. All receptors derive from a young man who received the YFV17D yellow fever vaccine.

V usage is TRBV9 and J usage is TRBJ2-3, with a possible D match to TRBD1 (5 bases). Germline V gene lookup returns CDR1 SGDLS and CDR2 YYNGEE. V shed 0 bases and J shed 2 bases, with 10 bases lying between them. This CDR3 has 15 residues. CDR3 protein: CASSVGQGNTDTQYF. In DNA form, the CDR3 reads TGTGCCAGCAGCGTAGGCCAGGGAAACACAGATACGCAGTATTTT.

This clonotype was detected a few times. The rearrangement joins TRBV6-2 or TRBV6-3 to TRBJ2-3; D is unresolved. The CDR3 runs to 16 residues. Germline values: CDR1 MNHEY, CDR2 SVGEGT. Trimming left V 2 bases short and J 6 bases short, with 18 bases between. The CDR3 nucleotides read TGTGCCAGCAGTTACCCCCGTAGCCCTCCCTCCGATACGCAGTATTTT. This encodes CASSYPRSPPSDTQYF.

This clonotype was found many times. The chain joins TRBV11-2 to TRBJ1-6; D remains ambiguous. V dropped 5 bases and J dropped 0 bases, with 11 bases sitting between them. The germline CDR1 and CDR2 sequences are SGHAT and FQNNGV. The CDR3 totals 16 residues. The CDR3 spells CASSLIQSSYNSPLHF. CDR3 sequence (DNA): TGTGCCAGCAGCCTTATACAGAGCTCCTATAATTCACCCCTCCACTTT.

The rearrangement joins TRBV18 to TRBJ2-2, with D possibly TRBD1 on 6 matching bases. The CDR3 runs to 16 residues. Trimming pared 4 bases from V and 2 bases from J, leaving 14 bases between. Germline values: CDR1 KGHSH, CDR2 LQKENI. The CDR3 bases are TGTGCCAGCTCACTAACACAGGGCCGCAACACCGGGGAGCTGTTTTTT. Translated, it gives CASSLTQGRNTGELFF.

The V gene is TRBV4-1, the J gene TRBJ1-5; possible D gene TRBD1, 5 bases. Germline loops: CDR1 MGHRA, CDR2 YSYEKL. The CDR3 loop spans 15 amino acids. V was cut by 1 base and J by 7 bases, with 14 bases left in between. The CDR3 bases are TGCGCCAGCAGCCAAGGGGTAGGGGCGAGGCAGCCCCAGCATTTT. Protein: CASSQGVGARQPQHF.

The V and J genes are TRBV28 and TRBJ2-2; 9 bases align to TRBD1. Per the germline V gene, CDR1 is MDHEN and CDR2 is SYDVKM. CDR3 size: 15 residues. The J segment lost 5 bases and the V segment lost 6 bases, leaving 7 bases of the junction unmatched. CDR3 protein: CASRGPGQGTGELFF. CDR3 nucleotides: TGTGCCAGCAGAGGACCGGGACAGGGAACCGGGGAGCTGTTTTTT.

This clonotype was recorded a few times. The chain combines TRBV9 with TRBJ2-1; TRBD2 agrees at 7 bases. CDR3 size: 14 residues. Germline CDR1 reads SGDLS; CDR2 reads YYNGEE. Losses at the gene ends were 4 bases for V and 7 bases for J; bases not matched to a gene: 8. The CDR3, as DNA: TGTGCCAGCAGCTCGAGCGGGACGCTTAATGAGCAGTTCTTC. Protein: CASSSSGTLNEQFF.

This clonotype was seen a few times. The chain combines TRBV25-1 with TRBJ1-5; 10 bases line up with TRBD1. Trimming removed 8 bases from V and 5 bases from J; junction bases left unmatched: 6. This CDR3 has 14 residues. Germline V CDR1 and CDR2: MGHDK, SYGVNS. CDR3 sequence (DNA): TGTGCCAGCTCGGGGACAGGGGATTATCAGCCCCAGCATTTT. Translated, it gives CASSGTGDYQPQHF.

CDR3 sequence (DNA): TGTGCCAGCAGTTTAGGCAGCCCGGGAAACACCATATATTTT. It codes for CASSLGSPGNTIYF. This chain joins TRBV12-3 or TRBV12-4 and TRBJ1-3, with D unresolved. V lost 1 base, J lost 4 bases, and 8 bases lay in between. The CDR3 sequence is 14 residues long.

The chain carries TRBV14 and TRBJ1-5; D remains ambiguous. Per the germline V gene, CDR1 is SGHDN and CDR2 is FVKESK. Between the trimmed V and J ends, which lost 5 bases and 4 bases, there was a span of 12 bases. The CDR3 is 14 amino acids. The CDR3, as DNA: TGTGCCAGCAGCTCCCTCAGGATTAATCAGCCCCAGCATTTT. Protein product: CASSSLRINQPQHF.

This clonotype was counted a few times. The CDR3 region has the DNA TGTGCCAGCATTCCGCGGACTAGACGGGCAGATACGCAGTATTTT. This encodes CASIPRTRRADTQYF. The V call is TRBV11-2, the J call TRBJ2-3, with 7 positions matching TRBD2. Germline V gene data show CDR1 as SGHAT and CDR2 as FQNNGV. The CDR3 loop spans 15 amino acids. The ends lost 7 bases at V and 4 bases at J; junction bases unmatched: 11.

There are a few counts of this clonotype. V and J are TRBV5-1 and TRBJ1-1; maybe TRBD1 (5 bases). The CDR3 covers 15 residues. Trimming shortened V by 2 bases and J by 3 bases, and 14 bases separated the two germline ends. The germline gives CDR1 SGHRS, CDR2 YFSETQ. CDR3 region: CASSLEERGYTEAFF. Written as DNA, the CDR3 is TGCGCCAGCAGCTTAGAAGAACGGGGCTACACTGAAGCTTTCTTT.

This chain links TRBV6-5 with TRBJ1-1; maybe TRBD1 (5 bases). This CDR3 comprises 13 residues. V gave up 7 bases and J gave up 5 bases, with 14 bases separating them. Looked up from germline, CDR1 is MNHEY and CDR2 is SVGAGI. The CDR3 DNA follows: TGTGCCAGCACGACTTCAGGGTTGACTGAAGCTTTCTTT. Translated, it gives CASTTSGLTEAFF.

This clonotype has a handful of counts. The V gene is TRBV9, the J gene TRBJ2-3, with 9 bases that match TRBD2. The ends lost 0 bases at V and 4 bases at J; junction bases unmatched: 9. This CDR3 region has 17 residues. Germline-derived CDR1 and CDR2 are SGDLS and YYNGEE. Here the CDR3 DNA reads TGTGCCAGCAGCGTAGGAGGGGCGGGGGGGCAAGCAGATACGCAGTATTTT. Translated, it gives CASSVGGAGGQADTQYF.

This clonotype appeared many times. The chain recombines TRBV4-2 with TRBJ1-1; D remains unclear. The CDR3 runs 14 residues. V lost 4 bases and J 1 base, leaving 10 bases between the germline ends. CDR1 is LGHNA, CDR2 YNFKEQ, per germline. The CDR3 bases are TGTGCCAGCAGCCCGACGGTCGAGAACACTGAAGCTTTCTTT. Protein: CASSPTVENTEAFF.

The chain employs TRBV29-1 and TRBJ2-3; 11 bases fit TRBD2. CDR3 length: 15 residues. The V gene's germline CDR1 is SQVTM and CDR2 ANQGSEA. The J segment lost 2 bases and the V segment lost 6 bases, leaving 7 bases of the junction unmatched. DNA for the CDR3: TGCAGCGTGGGCGCTAGCGGGGGGTTCACAGATACGCAGTATTTT. Translated, it gives CSVGASGGFTDTQYF.

Only a few counts were recorded for this clonotype. The chain is built from TRBV6-2 or TRBV6-3 and TRBJ2-3; 8 positions agree with TRBD2. The V gene's germline CDR1 is MNHEY and CDR2 SVGEGT. With 10 bases clipped from V and 3 bases from J, the junction kept 9 bases outside the gene matches. This CDR3 has 14 amino acids. This CDR3 is CATRAGVVTDTQYF. CDR3 coding DNA: TGTGCCACCAGAGCGGGGGTGGTAACAGATACGCAGTATTTT.

This clonotype was counted between two and nine times. The chain has TRBV28 and TRBJ2-7; 12 bases match TRBD1. The CDR3 is 15 residues long. Germline values: CDR1 MDHEN, CDR2 SYDVKM. V was clipped by 5 bases and J by 4 bases; unmatched bases: 6. The CDR3 nucleotides are TGTGCCAGCAGTGCGCCGGGACAGGGGGCGTACGAGCAGTACGTC. Residues: CASSAPGQGAYEQYV.

The sample holds many counts of this clonotype. J is TRBJ2-3 and V is TRBV6-5; 10 nucleotides align to TRBD2. The germline gives CDR1 MNHEY, CDR2 SVGAGI. V was pared by 6 bases and J by 0 bases, with 15 bases of the junction left unmatched. This CDR3 comprises 19 residues. The DNA for the CDR3 is TGTGCCAGCAGCCTATTTTCTAGCGGGGGACCGTCTAGCACAGATACGCAGTATTTT. Amino acids: CASSLFSSGGPSSTDTQYF.

The chain is built from TRBV7-9 and TRBJ1-1; 10 bases map to TRBD1. Germline V gene lookup returns CDR1 SEHNR and CDR2 FQNEAQ (reference sequence). The CDR3 spans 14 residues. Trimming at V came to 3 bases and at J to 4 bases, leaving 2 bases not matched to a gene. The chain's CDR3 is CASSFWTGGTEAFF. DNA of the CDR3: TGTGCCAGCAGCTTCTGGACAGGGGGCACTGAAGCTTTCTTT.

The chain links TRBV6-5 to TRBJ2-7, with TRBD1 matching over 7 bases. The CDR3 has 14 residues. From germline, CDR1 is MNHEY and CDR2 SVGAGI. J gave up 0 bases and V 5 bases, and 4 bases lay outside the gene matches. CDR3 loop: CASSRQGYSYEQYF. The CDR3 nucleotides read TGTGCCAGCAGTCGACAGGGCTACTCCTACGAGCAGTACTTC.

This chain connects TRBV28 to TRBJ2-3, with D unclear. This CDR3 is built from 14 residues. V lost 1 base to trimming and J lost 3 bases, with 8 bases between them. Germline CDR1 reads MDHEN; CDR2 reads SYDVKM. Here the CDR3 DNA reads TGTGCCAGCAGTTTATCCGGACCAACAGATACGCAGTATTTT. It translates to CASSLSGPTDTQYF.

Only a few counts were recorded for this clonotype. The CDR3 region is CASSTGDGGNQPQHF. CDR3 DNA sequence: TGTGCCAGCAGCACAGGGGATGGGGGCAATCAGCCCCAGCATTTT. The V and J genes are TRBV12-3 or TRBV12-4 and TRBJ1-5, with 7 bases that match TRBD1. This CDR3 is built from 15 residues. V lost 6 bases, J lost 2 bases, and 7 bases stayed unmatched.

This clonotype came up a few times. The rearrangement joins TRBV4-2 to TRBJ2-3; 15 nucleotides match TRBD2. The CDR3 spans 17 residues. Per germline, CDR1 LGHNA and CDR2 YNFKEQ. Unmatched junction bases numbered 6, after V lost 4 bases and J lost 4 bases. The CDR3 loop reads CASSRRTSGGAADTQYF. The CDR3 region has the DNA TGTGCCAGCAGCCGACGGACTAGCGGGGGGGCGGCAGATACGCAGTATTTT.

This chain uses TRBV7-9 with TRBJ2-3; D is uncertain. The CDR3 sequence is 15 residues long. Germline-derived CDR1 and CDR2 are SEHNR and FQNEAQ (reference sequence). Trimming left V 1 base short and J 2 bases short, with 10 bases between. The CDR3 is CASSLGSRTTDTQYF. The CDR3 DNA reads as TGTGCCAGCAGCTTAGGCTCCAGGACCACAGATACGCAGTATTTT.

The chain is built from TRBV20-1 and TRBJ2-1; possibly TRBD1 for D (5 bases). V lost 3 bases and J 6 bases, leaving 18 bases between the germline ends. The CDR3 sequence is 15 residues long. CDR1 is DFQATT, CDR2 SNEGSKA, per germline (reference sequence). The CDR3 region is CSASTGPNALNEQFF. CDR3 nucleotide sequence: TGCAGTGCTAGCACAGGTCCCAACGCCCTCAATGAGCAGTTCTTC.

This clonotype was counted many times. The chain links TRBV4-3 to TRBJ1-2; D may be TRBD1 (5 bases). V lost 3 bases, J lost 2 bases, and 16 bases lay in between. The CDR3 runs 16 residues. Germline V lookup: CDR1 LGHNA, CDR2 YSLEER. CDR3: CASSQDRQLRNYGYTF. The CDR3 nucleotides read TGCGCCAGCAGCCAGGATAGACAGCTCCGCAACTATGGCTACACCTTC.

The rearrangement joins TRBV4-2 to TRBJ2-5, with 12 bases identical to TRBD2. The CDR3 is made up of 17 amino acids. The germline V gene encodes CDR1 LGHNA and CDR2 YNFKEQ. The trim removed 1 base at V and 5 bases at J, leaving 8 bases unmatched. CDR3 nucleotide sequence: TGTGCCAGCAGCCAAGTTGGGGCTAGCGGGGGGGCCGAGACCCAGTACTTC. Protein product: CASSQVGASGGAETQYF.